This T cell receptor (beta chain) was recorded in a study of radiation and T cells in renal cell carcinoma. Indicated time point: blood 4 weeks post-SBRT, at nephrectomy. Regarding treatment: 15 Gy SBRT to primary tumor, nephrectomy 4 weeks later. Radiation-treated patients gave blood at baseline, week 2 and week 4. Clear cell pathology was present in this patient's renal cell carcinoma. Overall study results and limits: In blood, top tumor clones expanded by 2 weeks, shrinking by 4.

In regard to this clone: Its target is unknown.

The junction had 12 bases not matched to a gene; V was cut back by 3 bases and J by 2 bases. CDR1 and CDR2 from the germline V gene are MNHNS and SASEGT. CDR3 length equals 17 residues. Some clones are missing from TCRdb's copy, which holds only in-frame ones; the method was immunoSEQ multiplex PCR. Found here are around 64,000 clones, 60% to 85% of them singletons; the top ten hold around 7%. The sample was blood, taken from a patient whose treatment included radiotherapy and nephrectomy. The receptor was isolated from a man aged 55 to 70 with renal cell carcinoma. This chain links TRBV6-1 with TRBJ2-7, with 8 bases that match TRBD2. The CDR3 reads CASSEGAGIAGTYEQYV. Here the CDR3 DNA reads TGTGCCAGCAGTGAGGGGGCAGGAATAGCGGGAACCTACGAGCAGTACGTC.